A single sample is the source of the 23 T cell receptor beta chains below, sequenced in a study of blood T cell repertoires in COVID-19. This table comes from immunoSEQ multiplex PCR, and its TCRdb copy is limited to in-frame clones, with some not included. Of 200,000 to 300,000 clones in the sample, 85% to 90% were seen once. The material sequenced was peripheral blood. These receptors came from a woman aged 40 to 50 with acute or convalescent COVID-19.

CDR3: CASSKTGRGGMNTEAFF. The CDR3 DNA reads TGTGCCAGCAGCAAAACGGGGAGGGGAGGTATGAACACTGAAGCTTTCTTT. This sequence joins TRBV9 and TRBJ1-1; D is possibly TRBD1 (5 bases). Trimming removed 4 bases at V and 0 bases at J, with 19 bases between. Germline V lookup: CDR1 SGDLS, CDR2 YYNGEE. There are 17 residues in the CDR3.

V gene TRBV6-1 combines with J gene TRBJ1-6; 8 positions agree with TRBD1. CDR1 and CDR2 (germline): MNHNS, SASEGT. Losses at the gene ends were 2 bases for V and 3 bases for J; bases not matched to a gene: 6. The CDR3 length is 17 residues. The CDR3 sequence is CASSESGRGLYNSPLHF. In nucleotides, the CDR3 is TGTGCCAGCAGTGAATCCGGCAGGGGGCTCTATAATTCACCCCTCCACTTT.

This clone showed up just once. The chain joins TRBV19 to TRBJ2-5; 9 nucleotides line up with TRBD1. This CDR3 has 15 amino acids. V lost 3 bases, J lost 2 bases, and 4 bases stayed unmatched. Looked up from germline, CDR1 is LNHDA and CDR2 is SQIVND (reference sequence). The CDR3 reads CASSIGQGRQETQYF. For the CDR3, the DNA is TGTGCCAGTAGTATCGGACAGGGGAGGCAAGAGACCCAGTACTTC.

This clone was detected a few times. This sequence joins TRBV27 and TRBJ1-6; tentative D call: TRBD1 (5 bases). Germline-derived CDR1 and CDR2 are MNHEY and SMNVEV (reference sequence). Trimming shortened V by 2 bases and J by 5 bases, and 10 bases separated the two germline ends. CDR3 length: 15 residues. CDR3 region: CASSLKTANNSPLHF. The CDR3 nucleotides are TGTGCCAGCAGTTTAAAGACAGCCAATAATTCACCCCTCCACTTT.

This clone was counted only a few times. This chain joins TRBV29-1 and TRBJ1-1; a weak D match, TRBD1 (6 bases). The CDR3 runs to 14 residues. V was trimmed by 5 bases and J by 4 bases, leaving 17 bases between them. Germline assignment: CDR1 SQVTM and CDR2 ANQGSEA. Here the CDR3 DNA reads TGCAGCGTTCGCAGGGGTGATAGGGGCACTGAAGCTTTCTTT. Protein sequence: CSVRRGDRGTEAFF. Based on the CDR3 plus reference TRBV29-1 and TRBJ1-1, the full variable domain is SAVISQKPSRDICQRGTSLTIQCQVDSQVTMMFWYRQQPGQSLTLIATANQGSEATYESGFVIDKFPISRPNLTFSTLTVSNMSPEDSSIYLCSVRRGDRGTEAFFGQGTRLTVV.

The chain carries TRBV5-1 and TRBJ1-2; 9 nucleotides line up with TRBD1. The CDR3 contains 16 residues. Trimming took 5 bases from V and 7 from J; bases not matched to a gene: 15. Germline V lookup: CDR1 SGHRS, CDR2 YFSETQ. CDR3 sequence (DNA): TGCGCCAGCAGTCTGGAATTGGGACAGGGTGTTCGTGGCTACACCTTC. Translation: CASSLELGQGVRGYTF. The whole variable domain, remainder taken from reference TRBV5-1 and TRBJ1-2, is KAGVTQTPRYLIKTRGQQVTLSCSPISGHRSVSWYQQTPGQGLQFLFEYFSETQRNKGNFPGRFSGRQFSNSRSEMNVSTLELGDSALYLCASSLELGQGVRGYTFGSGTRLTVV.

This chain joins TRBV12-5 and TRBJ1-4; D might be TRBD1 (6 bases). From germline, CDR1 is LGHNT and CDR2 FRNRAP. V was shortened by 0 bases and J by 5 bases, with 10 bases between the two germline ends. CDR3 length equals 15 residues. The CDR3 loop is CASGLVLGQNEKLFF. The CDR3 bases are TGTGCTAGTGGTTTGGTACTCGGACAGAATGAAAAACTGTTTTTT.

This sequence joins TRBV24-1 and TRBJ1-5; perhaps TRBD1 as D (5 bases). Per the germline V gene, CDR1 is KGHDR and CDR2 is SFDVKD. The CDR3 contains 13 residues. The ends were cut back, 6 bases at V and 1 base at J, with 6 bases in the middle. In DNA, the CDR3 is TGTGCCACCAGTTGGGGCAGCAATCAGCCCCAGCATTTT. Amino acids: CATSWGSNQPQHF.

The J gene is TRBJ1-1, the V gene TRBV10-3, with D possibly matching TRBD1 (6 bases). V dropped 6 bases and J dropped 1 base, with 18 bases sitting between them. Germline V lookup: CDR1 ENHRY, CDR2 SYGVKD. The CDR3 sequence is 16 residues long. Here the CDR3 DNA reads TGTGCCATCAGAGGGTCGGAGGGGGGGAGGAACACTGAAGCTTTCTTT. The encoded protein is CAIRGSEGGRNTEAFF.

The rearrangement uses TRBV30 and TRBJ1-2; D uncertain. In germline, CDR1 is GTSNPN, CDR2 SVGIG (reference sequence). The V end lost 0 bases, the J end lost 8 bases, and 13 bases lay between the germline ends. CDR3 size: 13 residues. The CDR3 region has the DNA TGTGCCTGGAGTGTCGCTAGCGCGACAGGCTACACCTTC. This encodes CAWSVASATGYTF.

V is TRBV7-6 and J is TRBJ1-1; D is possibly TRBD1 (5 bases). The V end was cut by 4 bases, the J end by 0 bases, with 15 bases between. Per the germline V gene, CDR1 is SGHVS and CDR2 is FNYEAQ. There are 16 residues in the CDR3. The CDR3 spells CASSSIPGLMNTEAFF. CDR3 bases: TGTGCCAGCAGCTCAATTCCGGGACTGATGAACACTGAAGCTTTCTTT.

The chain joins TRBV4-1 to TRBJ2-3; no definite D call. Germline CDR1 is MGHRA and CDR2 is YSYEKL. The CDR3 length is 14 residues. V was shortened by 1 base and J by 6 bases, with 11 bases between the two germline ends. CDR3 nucleotides: TGCGCCAGCAGCCAAGGACGGGTTTCTGATACGCAGTATTTT. Translated, it gives CASSQGRVSDTQYF.

This clone was detected ten times or more. The J gene is TRBJ1-1, the V gene TRBV3-1 (or the pseudogene TRBV3-2), with D perhaps TRBD1 (6 bases). The ends were cut back, 2 bases at V and 0 bases at J, with 7 bases in the middle. CDR3 size: 14 residues. In germline, CDR1 is LGHDT, CDR2 YNNKEL (reference sequence). The CDR3 here is CASSQTGLNTEAFF. Written as DNA, the CDR3 is TGTGCCAGCAGCCAAACAGGGTTGAACACTGAAGCTTTCTTT.

The chain is built from TRBV28 and TRBJ2-7, with 7 bases identical to TRBD1. V shed 6 bases and J 2 bases; nucleotides not matched to a gene: 7. The CDR3 totals 14 residues. Germline lookup yields CDR1 MDHEN and CDR2 SYDVKM. The CDR3 is CASSSTGQTYEQYV. DNA for the CDR3: TGTGCCAGCAGCTCGACGGGACAGACCTACGAGCAGTACGTC.

This clone was counted a few times. The V and J genes are TRBV14 and TRBJ1-2; no reliable D call. The germline V gene encodes CDR1 SGHDN and CDR2 FVKESK. V was trimmed by 1 base and J by 8 bases, leaving 11 bases between them. The CDR3 consists of 13 residues. The CDR3 nucleotides read TGTGCCAGCAGCCAAGCGGGGAAGCCGGGCTACACCTTC. Its protein is CASSQAGKPGYTF.

In regard to this clone: This CDR3 is missing its conserved last phenylalanine or tryptophan, likely due to a read error. It is unclear where the CDR3 begins or ends on the DNA, so no DNA is shown, and the CDR3 is as TCRdb lists it. The V call is TRBV6-5, the J call TRBJ2-3; TRBD1, the table's D call, was not compared with the DNA. The CDR3 adds up to 12 amino acids, both ends counted. Germline CDR1 reads MNHEY; CDR2 reads SVGAGI. This CDR3 reads CASSPLQDRALM.

The chain couples TRBV14 to TRBJ2-1; D uncertain. CDR3 length: 15 residues. The germline gives CDR1 SGHDN, CDR2 FVKESK. Trimming stripped 1 base from V and 0 bases from J, with 7 bases between. CDR3 in DNA: TGTGCCAGCAGCCAAGGATCGAGCTCCTACAATGAGCAGTTCTTC. Residues: CASSQGSSSYNEQFF.

The chain uses TRBV5-6 and TRBJ2-3, with D perhaps matching TRBD1 (6 bases). The CDR3 consists of 16 residues. The V gene's germline CDR1 is SGHDT and CDR2 YYEEEE. The V end was cut by 0 bases, the J end by 1 base, with 12 bases between. CDR3 coding DNA: TGTGCCAGCAGCTTGGGTAGGGGGTGGGGCACAGATACGCAGTATTTT. It codes for CASSLGRGWGTDTQYF.

This clone came up once. V is TRBV6-5 and J is TRBJ1-5; D is ambiguous. The CDR3 has 14 residues. Germline V gives CDR1 MNHEY, CDR2 SVGAGI. Trimming took 5 bases from V and 4 from J, leaving 12 bases between them. The CDR3 here is CASSKSQRNQPQHF. DNA of the CDR3: TGTGCCAGCAGTAAGTCGCAGCGAAATCAGCCCCAGCATTTT.

This chain connects TRBV7-2 to TRBJ1-2; 8 bases agree with TRBD1. J was trimmed by 8 bases and V by 5 bases; bases with no gene match: 10. The CDR3 spans 14 residues. Germline CDR1 and CDR2: SGHTA and FQGNSA. The CDR3 here is CASSQDRALGGYTF. For the CDR3, the DNA is TGTGCCAGCAGCCAGGACAGGGCCCTGGGGGGCTACACCTTC.

The chain recombines TRBV11-2 with TRBJ1-1; no clear D gene. Per germline, CDR1 SGHAT and CDR2 FQNNGV. V gave up 5 bases and J gave up 0 bases, with 10 bases separating them. The CDR3 sequence is 14 residues long. The CDR3 spells CASSPGDLNTEAFF. In nucleotides, the CDR3 is TGTGCCAGCAGCCCGGGAGATCTGAACACTGAAGCTTTCTTT.

The CDR3, as DNA: TGTGCCAGTAGCTTCCAGACCAGGGGGGAAGCTTTCTTT. Translation: CASSFQTRGEAFF. This chain joins TRBV19 and TRBJ1-1, with TRBD1 matching 7 bases. J lost 8 bases, V lost 6 bases, and 9 bases had no gene match. This CDR3 has 13 residues. Germline-derived CDR1 and CDR2 are LNHDA and SQIVND (reference sequence).

This clone showed up just once. The rearrangement joins TRBV27 to TRBJ2-7; 8 positions match TRBD1. Trimming took 2 bases from V and 5 from J; bases not matched to a gene: 11. Germline V lookup: CDR1 MNHEY, CDR2 SMNVEV (reference sequence). The CDR3 covers 16 residues. CDR3 in amino acids: CASSLNIRSGGDEQYV. CDR3 coding DNA: TGTGCCAGCAGTTTAAATATCCGGTCAGGGGGCGACGAGCAGTACGTC.